The sample holds a few counts of the clone carrying this T cell receptor (beta chain). Its antigen is as yet unknown. V was clipped by 4 bases and J by 0 bases, with 11 bases between them. Germline CDR1 and CDR2: SGHRS and YFSETQ. The CDR3 runs to 15 residues. This sample is part of a study of beta chain features in type 1 diabetes. Study results and caveats: Insertion counts at VDJ junctions were lower in type 1 diabetes patients, who also showed more deletions there. Among patients with Type 1 diabetes, TCRB CDR3s were moderately but significantly shorter in every one of the four CD4+ subsets.

Every bit of the isolated RNA underwent reverse transcription, so sequencing read expressed TCRB transcripts. Assay used: immunoSEQ multiplex PCR; TCRdb lists only in-frame clones, some missing. This sample yields about 660,000 clones, of which over 13% are seen a single time; approximately 0.043% belongs to the top ten. One heparinised blood draw, averaging about 116 mL, came from each donor. Sorting of CD4+ naive, central memory, regulatory and stem cell-like memory cells was performed via CD45RO/CCR7/CD25/CD127/CD95/CD27. Each sorted population was over 95% pure. This TCR was sampled from a man between 18 and 35 years old with type 1 diabetes. Sequencing used naive CD4+ T cells from blood. The chain has TRBV5-1 and TRBJ2-1; D is unclear. The CDR3 sequence: CASSKAQSSYNEQFF. As DNA, the CDR3 is TGCGCCAGCAGCAAAGCACAGAGCTCCTACAATGAGCAGTTCTTC. The full variable domain, with the rest looked up from reference TRBV5-1 and TRBJ2-1, is KAGVTQTPRYLIKTRGQQVTLSCSPISGHRSVSWYQQTPGQGLQFLFEYFSETQRNKGNFPGRFSGRQFSNSRSEMNVSTLELGDSALYLCASSKAQSSYNEQFFGPGTRLTVL.